The 18 T cell receptor beta chains listed next were all sequenced from one sample in a study of blood T cell repertoires in COVID-19. Produced via immunoSEQ multiplex PCR; TCRdb's table is partial and in-frame only. The repertoire includes about 53,000 clones, approximately 84% of them detected once, and roughly 13% sits in the top ten. The material sequenced was peripheral blood. Source of these receptors: a human donor in a cohort sampled during active COVID-19.

CDR3: CASSLGDRGTPLHF. Here the CDR3 DNA reads TGTGCCAGCAGCTTGGGGGACAGGGGTACACCCCTCCACTTT. This chain joins TRBV7-2 and TRBJ1-6; TRBD1 agrees at 10 bases. Germline V gives CDR1 SGHTA, CDR2 FQGNSA. Germline trimming cut 3 bases from V and 11 bases from J; bases unmatched to any gene: 4. The CDR3 extends over 14 amino acids. Full variable domain (rest looked up from reference TRBV7-2 and TRBJ1-6): GAGVSQSPSNKVTEKGKDVELRCDPISGHTALYWYRQSLGQGLEFLIYFQGNSAPDKSGLPSDRFSAERTGGSVSTLTIQRTQQEDSAVYLCASSLGDRGTPLHFGNGTRLTVT.

V gene TRBV3-1 (or the pseudogene TRBV3-2) combines with J gene TRBJ1-4; D remains unclear. The CDR3 has 15 residues. Germline CDR1 and CDR2: LGHDT and YNNKEL (reference sequence). V was pared by 4 bases and J by 5 bases, with 14 bases between. CDR3 sequence: CASSRSFPRNEKLFF. In DNA form, the CDR3 reads TGTGCCAGCAGCCGAAGCTTTCCTCGAAATGAAAAACTGTTTTTT.

V and J are TRBV4-1 and TRBJ2-3; 7 bases match TRBD2. V lost 1 base and J lost 6; bases outside the gene matches: 10. CDR3 size: 16 residues. The germline CDR1 and CDR2 sequences are MGHRA and YSYEKL. CDR3 protein: CASSQGTRASHDTQYF. The DNA of the CDR3 is TGCGCCAGCAGCCAAGGGACTAGGGCGTCGCACGATACGCAGTATTTT.

This clone has a single count. CDR3 nucleotides: TGTGCCAGCAGCCCAACCGGGGGTAATGAAAAACTGTTTTTT. Residues: CASSPTGGNEKLFF. The chain joins TRBV7-3 to TRBJ1-4, with D possibly matching TRBD1 (5 bases). The V gene's germline CDR1 is SGHTA and CDR2 FQGTGA. V gave up 5 bases and J gave up 4 bases, with 11 bases separating them. The CDR3 loop spans 14 amino acids.

The chain carries TRBV20-1 and TRBJ2-5; D gene uncertain. V lost 1 base and J lost 2, with 2 bases in between. Germline V lookup: CDR1 DFQATT, CDR2 SNEGSKA (reference sequence). The CDR3 consists of 11 residues. The CDR3 is CSARVQETQYF. For the CDR3, the DNA is TGCAGTGCTAGAGTACAAGAGACCCAGTACTTC.

The V call is TRBV5-4, the J call TRBJ2-7; 14 positions agree with TRBD2. The CDR3 runs to 17 residues. Germline CDR1 SGHNT, CDR2 YYREEE (reference sequence). The trim removed 2 bases at V and 3 bases at J, leaving 7 bases unmatched. The CDR3 bases are TGTGCCAGCAGCTTCGGGACTAGCGGGAGAGGGGGCTACGAGCAGTACTTC. It codes for CASSFGTSGRGGYEQYF.

This CDR3 reads CASSPGDRVAFF. CDR3 coding DNA: TGTGCCAGCAGCCCAGGGGACAGGGTTGCTTTCTTT. The V call is TRBV5-6, the J call TRBJ1-1, with 9 bases aligning to TRBD1. The V gene's germline CDR1 is SGHDT and CDR2 YYEEEE. V lost 4 bases and J lost 11; bases outside the gene matches: 6. The CDR3 consists of 12 residues.

In DNA form, the CDR3 reads TGTGCCAGCAGCCGAGGTACAGGGGCTAAAGAGACCCAGTACTTC. The encoded protein is CASSRGTGAKETQYF. The chain carries TRBV14 and TRBJ2-5; 7 bases agree with TRBD1. This CDR3 comprises 15 residues. Trimming removed 4 bases from V and 3 bases from J; junction bases left unmatched: 8. The V gene's germline CDR1 is SGHDN and CDR2 FVKESK.

The rearrangement joins TRBV4-2 to TRBJ1-4, with TRBD1 identical over 8 bases. J was trimmed by 10 bases and V by 3 bases; bases with no gene match: 7. Germline assignment: CDR1 LGHNA and CDR2 YNFKEQ. This CDR3 is built from 14 residues. The CDR3 loop is CASSQDRALVKLFF. The CDR3 DNA reads as TGTGCCAGCAGCCAGGACAGGGCTCTTGTAAAACTGTTTTTT.

V gene TRBV4-3 combines with J gene TRBJ2-5, with 8 positions matching TRBD2. Looked up from germline, CDR1 is LGHNA and CDR2 is YSLEER. The ends lost 0 bases at V and 5 bases at J; junction bases unmatched: 2. The CDR3 runs to 14 residues. The CDR3 protein is CASSQEGLDETQYF. The CDR3 coding sequence is TGCGCCAGCAGCCAAGAGGGACTAGATGAGACCCAGTACTTC.

The J gene is TRBJ2-5, the V gene TRBV11-2; 8 bases fit TRBD2. The germline CDR1 and CDR2 sequences are SGHAT and FQNNGV. The CDR3 sequence is 15 residues long. The V and J ends lost 1 base and 4 bases, in that order; junction bases with no gene match: 5. This chain's CDR3 is CASSLGPLAGETQYF. As DNA, the CDR3 is TGTGCCAGCAGCTTAGGACCCCTAGCGGGAGAGACCCAGTACTTC.

V usage is TRBV11-3 and J usage is TRBJ2-4; TRBD1 matches 8 bases. Germline CDR1 is SGHNT and CDR2 is YENEEA. The CDR3 loop spans 13 amino acids. The ends lost 2 bases at V and 8 bases at J; junction bases unmatched: 2. CDR3 nucleotides: TGTGCCAGCAGCTTAATACAGGGGGACATTCAGTACTTC. Translating it yields CASSLIQGDIQYF.

The CDR3 loop reads CSAAGRYEQYF. CDR3 nucleotide sequence: TGCAGTGCGGCGGGCCGCTACGAGCAGTACTTC. This chain connects TRBV20-1 to TRBJ2-7; a weak D match, TRBD2 (5 bases). Germline V gene sequence: CDR1 DFQATT, CDR2 SNEGSKA (reference sequence). The ends were cut back, 6 bases at V and 3 bases at J, with 9 bases in the middle. This CDR3 region has 11 residues.

The V gene is TRBV29-1, the J gene TRBJ2-1; tentative D call: TRBD1 (5 bases). V was clipped by 3 bases and J by 8 bases, with 29 bases between them. The germline CDR1 and CDR2 sequences are SQVTM and ANQGSEA. This CDR3 region has 18 residues. The CDR3: CSVDGFISETRRGDEQFF. CDR3 nucleotide sequence: TGCAGCGTTGATGGTTTCATTTCCGAGACCCGTAGGGGCGATGAGCAGTTCTTC.

This chain uses TRBV19 with TRBJ1-2, with 7 nucleotides matching TRBD1. The trim removed 7 bases at V and 7 bases at J, leaving 18 bases unmatched. Germline CDR1 LNHDA, CDR2 SQIVND (reference sequence). This CDR3 contains 16 residues. The CDR3 sequence is CASTQRDSRGIVGYTF. The CDR3 DNA sequence: TGTGCCAGTACCCAAAGGGACAGCAGGGGGATTGTTGGCTACACCTTC.

This chain joins TRBV7-8 and TRBJ1-6; D not resolved. The germline V gene encodes CDR1 SGHVS and CDR2 FQNEAQ. The CDR3 totals 13 residues. Trimming stripped 5 bases from V and 9 bases from J, with 11 bases between. The chain's CDR3 is CASSPGGSSPLHF. The CDR3 DNA reads as TGTGCCAGCAGCCCGGGTGGGTCTTCACCCCTCCACTTT.

The V call is TRBV2, the J call TRBJ2-5, with 11 bases matching TRBD2. The V gene end was trimmed by 2 bases and the J gene end by 1 base; junction bases not matched to a gene: 12. Looked up from germline, CDR1 is SNHLY and CDR2 is FYNNEI. The CDR3 totals 19 residues. The CDR3 spells CASSERGPGTSGIQETQYF. The CDR3 coding sequence is TGTGCCAGCAGTGAAAGGGGCCCCGGGACTAGCGGCATCCAAGAGACCCAGTACTTC.

The chain uses TRBV5-1 and TRBJ2-3; a weak D match, TRBD1 (6 bases). The CDR3 is made up of 16 amino acids. CDR1 and CDR2 from the germline V gene are SGHRS and YFSETQ. Trimming shortened V by 0 bases and J by 1 base, and 12 bases separated the two germline ends. The CDR3 loop reads CASSLGHRQGTDTQYF. The CDR3 bases are TGCGCCAGCAGCTTGGGGCACCGACAGGGCACAGATACGCAGTATTTT.